This T cell receptor beta chain was documented in a study of blood T cell repertoires in COVID-19. Study summary: COVID-19 samples collected from the United States, Italy and Spain covered acute and convalescent phases.

Germline V lookup: CDR1 LGHDT, CDR2 YNNKEL (reference sequence). V lost 2 bases, J lost 6 bases, and 7 bases lay in between. The CDR3 has 13 amino acids. Original data processing: Nucleated cell number was recorded as an estimate derived from reference gene primer amplification. Method: immunoSEQ multiplex PCR; TCRdb's copy keeps in-frame clones and lacks some. That table gives V, J and clone size, and the DNA gave D and trimming. Of tens of thousands of clones listed, 89% are singletons. This sequence was found in an older man with acute or convalescent COVID-19. The chain couples TRBV3-1 (or the pseudogene TRBV3-2) to TRBJ1-4; D gene unclear. Sequencing was performed on peripheral blood. The CDR3 DNA sequence: TGTGCCAGCAGCCAACTTTCTCATGAAAAACTGTTTTTT. Translating gives CASSQLSHEKLFF.